Each of the 32 T cell receptor beta chains below was sequenced from the same sample in a study of control samples from healthy donors and cancer patients. Produced via immunoSEQ multiplex PCR; TCRdb's table is partial and in-frame only. The sample records approximately 26,000 clones, just over 90% being singletons. The specimen was PBMCs. The receptors come from a middle-aged man with lung cancer.

This chain links TRBV7-9 with TRBJ1-1; D ambiguous. The germline V gene has CDR1 SEHNR and CDR2 FQNEAQ (reference sequence). V lost 7 bases, J lost 8 bases, and 14 bases lay in between. The CDR3 has 12 residues. In DNA form, the CDR3 reads TGTGCCAGCACCCCGACACGGAACGAAGCTTTCTTT. Its translation: CASTPTRNEAFF.

The chain recombines TRBV5-4 with TRBJ2-5; D uncertain. The CDR3 length is 13 residues. Germline lookup yields CDR1 SGHNT and CDR2 YYREEE (reference sequence). Trimming took off 0 bases at V and 5 bases at J, with 8 bases between the two ends. The CDR3 here is CASSLGQTETQYF. Here the CDR3 DNA reads TGTGCCAGCAGCTTGGGACAAACGGAGACCCAGTACTTC.

This chain connects TRBV18 to TRBJ1-2; D remains unclear. V gave up 3 bases and J gave up 4 bases, with 18 bases separating them. The length of the CDR3 is 16 residues. Germline V lookup: CDR1 KGHSH, CDR2 LQKENI. The CDR3 region is CASSPQPREEGYGYTF. The DNA for the CDR3 is TGTGCCAGCTCACCTCAACCTCGAGAGGAGGGCTATGGCTACACCTTC.

The chain links TRBV3-1 (or the pseudogene TRBV3-2) to TRBJ2-1, with D possibly being TRBD1 or TRBD2 (5 bases each). The CDR3 is 14 residues long. CDR1 and CDR2 from the germline V gene are LGHDT and YNNKEL (reference sequence). The V and J ends lost 0 bases and 2 bases respectively, with 5 bases between them. The CDR3 loop is CASSQEGAYNEQFF. For the CDR3, the DNA is TGTGCCAGCAGCCAAGAGGGGGCCTACAATGAGCAGTTCTTC.

CDR3 DNA sequence: TGTGCCAGTAGTATAGGAGAGGGACTAAACTACGAGCAGTACTTC. Its protein product is CASSIGEGLNYEQYF. The chain has TRBV19 and TRBJ2-7; TRBD2 matches at 7 bases. J gave up 3 bases and V 1 base, and 6 bases lay outside the gene matches. In germline, CDR1 is LNHDA, CDR2 SQIVND (reference sequence). This CDR3 comprises 15 residues.

This rearrangement joins TRBV10-1 to TRBJ2-1, with D uncertain. Trimming left V 1 base short and J 7 bases short, with 5 bases between. Germline V gene sequence: CDR1 WNHNN, CDR2 SYGVQD (reference sequence). The CDR3 length is 12 residues. CDR3 nucleotide sequence: TGCGCCAGCAGTGAGTATGGGAATGAGCAGTTCTTC. Translation: CASSEYGNEQFF.

The J gene is TRBJ2-2, the V gene TRBV19, with 9 bases matching TRBD2. Trimming removed 7 bases from V and 6 bases from J; junction bases left unmatched: 6. CDR1 is LNHDA, CDR2 SQIVND, per germline (reference sequence). CDR3 size: 14 residues. CDR3 nucleotides: TGTGCCAGTAATAAGCTAGCGGGGTCCGGGGAGCTGTTTTTT. Translating it yields CASNKLAGSGELFF.

V usage is TRBV11-1 and J usage is TRBJ2-2, with 8 bases that match TRBD1. The V gene end was trimmed by 5 bases and the J gene end by 3 bases; junction bases not matched to a gene: 5. The CDR3 contains 15 residues. Germline V gene sequence: CDR1 SGHAT, CDR2 FQDESV (reference sequence). CDR3 residues: CASSLGTGHTGELFF. As DNA, the CDR3 is TGTGCCAGCAGCCTCGGGACAGGTCACACCGGGGAGCTGTTTTTT.

J is TRBJ2-7 and V is TRBV27, with D hard to call. This CDR3 comprises 13 residues. Trimming removed 3 bases from V and 0 bases from J, with 6 bases in between. Germline loops: CDR1 MNHEY, CDR2 SMNVEV (reference sequence). CDR3 in DNA: TGTGCCAGCAGTTTGAGTCACTCCTACGAGCAGTACTTC. It specifies CASSLSHSYEQYF.

The chain uses TRBV9 and TRBJ1-2, with D perhaps matching TRBD1 (5 bases). Germline assignment: CDR1 SGDLS and CDR2 YYNGEE. The ends were cut back, 0 bases at V and 7 bases at J, with 16 bases in the middle. The CDR3 spans 15 residues. This CDR3 reads CASSVGGGEGGGYTF. The CDR3 DNA reads as TGTGCCAGCAGCGTAGGCGGGGGAGAAGGAGGTGGCTACACCTTC.

The genes are TRBV4-1 and TRBJ1-2; D not resolved. This CDR3 comprises 11 residues. From germline, CDR1 is MGHRA and CDR2 YSYEKL. The V end lost 4 bases, the J end lost 5 bases, and 5 bases lay between the germline ends. The CDR3: CASSLGYGYTF. The CDR3 coding sequence is TGCGCCAGCAGCCTAGGATATGGCTACACCTTC.

V usage is TRBV18 and J usage is TRBJ1-3; D is uncertain. Germline CDR1 and CDR2: KGHSH and LQKENI. CDR3 length: 17 residues. Trimming took 1 base from V and 0 from J, leaving 13 bases between them. CDR3 in DNA: TGTGCCAGCTCACCACGGCAGGCAGGAAGCTCTGGAAACACCATATATTTT. Translation: CASSPRQAGSSGNTIYF.

V gene TRBV24-1 combines with J gene TRBJ2-5; D might be TRBD1 (6 bases). The CDR3 sequence is 15 residues long. Germline assignment: CDR1 KGHDR and CDR2 SFDVKD. V was cut by 3 bases and J by 5 bases, with 15 bases left in between. The CDR3 DNA sequence: TGTGCCACCAGTGATCCCCAGGGGTGGTCGGAGACCCAGTACTTC. Protein sequence: CATSDPQGWSETQYF.

V is TRBV19 and J is TRBJ1-1; TRBD1 matches at 7 bases. The CDR3 has 11 amino acids. Trimming at V came to 8 bases and at J to 7 bases, leaving 4 bases not matched to a gene. CDR1 and CDR2 (germline): LNHDA, SQIVND (reference sequence). The CDR3 sequence is CASSRDSEAFF. The CDR3 bases are TGTGCCAGTTCCCGGGACAGTGAAGCTTTCTTT.

The CDR3 nucleotides read TGTGCCAGCAGTGAGGGGACCGGAGATACGCAGTATTTT. This translates into CASSEGTGDTQYF. This rearrangement joins TRBV6-4 to TRBJ2-3; D may match TRBD1 or TRBD2 (5 bases each). The CDR3 is 13 amino acids. V was shortened by 3 bases and J by 5 bases, with 9 bases between the two germline ends. In germline, CDR1 is MRHNA, CDR2 SNTAGT.

The chain joins TRBV19 to TRBJ2-6, with D unclear. The V gene's germline CDR1 is LNHDA and CDR2 SQIVND (reference sequence). The CDR3 has 15 residues. The V gene lost 3 bases and the J gene lost 1 base, with 7 bases spanning the gap. The CDR3 protein is CASSIGRSGANVLTF. The CDR3 DNA is TGTGCCAGTAGTATCGGGCGTTCTGGGGCCAACGTCCTGACTTTC.

This clone was observed a handful of times. The CDR3 sequence: CASSYGWQGRDEQYF. The CDR3 DNA reads as TGTGCCAGCAGTTACGGCTGGCAGGGTCGCGACGAGCAGTACTTC. This chain links TRBV6-5 with TRBJ2-7; D may be TRBD1 (5 bases). Looked up from germline, CDR1 is MNHEY and CDR2 is SVGAGI. V lost 2 bases and J lost 5, with 16 bases in between. The CDR3 sequence is 15 residues long.

The count of this clone is one. The chain combines TRBV7-9 with TRBJ2-7; either TRBD1 or TRBD2 may fit D (6 bases each). With 1 base removed from V and 5 bases from J, the gap between germline ends came to 12 bases. The CDR3 is 14 residues long. Germline lookup yields CDR1 SEHNR and CDR2 FQNEAQ (reference sequence). The CDR3 reads CASSLVGGQDEQYF. The CDR3 nucleotides are TGTGCCAGCAGCTTAGTAGGGGGGCAAGACGAGCAGTACTTC. The entire variable domain, with the rest obtained from reference TRBV7-9 and TRBJ2-7, is as follows: DTGVSQNPRHKITKRGQNVTFRCDPISEHNRLYWYRQTLGQGPEFLTYFQNEAQLEKSRLLSDRFSAERPKGSFSTLEIQRTEQGDSAMYLCASSLVGGQDEQYFGPGTRLTVT.

The V gene is TRBV3-1 (or the pseudogene TRBV3-2), the J gene TRBJ2-7, with 7 bases aligning to TRBD1. CDR1 and CDR2 (germline): LGHDT, YNNKEL (reference sequence). V was pared by 3 bases and J by 5 bases, with 7 bases of the junction left unmatched. This CDR3 is 14 amino acids long. The CDR3 is CASSHRTGGHEQYF. The DNA for the CDR3 is TGTGCCAGCAGCCACCGGACAGGAGGACACGAGCAGTACTTC.

The chain recombines TRBV11-3 with TRBJ2-5; 16 bases fit TRBD2. This CDR3 spans 16 amino acids. With V trimmed by 5 bases and J by 4 bases, 4 bases remained unmatched. Per the germline V gene, CDR1 is SGHNT and CDR2 is YENEEA. The CDR3 is CASSAGTSGGAETQYF. CDR3 coding DNA: TGTGCCAGCAGCGCCGGGACTAGCGGGGGGGCAGAGACCCAGTACTTC. Variable domain in full (rest from reference TRBV11-3 and TRBJ2-5): EAGVVQSPRYKIIEKKQPVAFWCNPISGHNTLYWYLQNLGQGPELLIRYENEEAVDDSQLPKDRFSAERLKGVDSTLKIQPAELGDSAVYLCASSAGTSGGAETQYFGPGTRLLVL.

This sequence joins TRBV15 and TRBJ1-4; TRBD1 matches 11 bases. This CDR3 spans 19 amino acids. The trim removed 4 bases at V and 0 bases at J, leaving 10 bases unmatched. CDR1 LNHNV and CDR2 YYDKDF come from the germline V gene (reference sequence). The CDR3 nucleotides are TGTGCCACCAGCACGGGACAGGGGGTTCTCACCGCAACTAATGAAAAACTGTTTTTT. Its protein is CATSTGQGVLTATNEKLFF.

The gene calls are TRBV28 and TRBJ1-1; D ambiguous. The CDR3 loop spans 11 amino acids. Germline V gene lookup returns CDR1 MDHEN and CDR2 SYDVKM. V lost 7 bases and J 3 bases, leaving 6 bases between the germline ends. CDR3 amino acids: CASNRDTEAFF. The DNA for the CDR3 is TGTGCCAGCAATAGGGACACTGAAGCTTTCTTT.

This chain links TRBV27 with TRBJ2-1, with D possibly being TRBD1 or TRBD2 (5 bases each). Germline lookup yields CDR1 MNHEY and CDR2 SMNVEV (reference sequence). This CDR3 comprises 15 residues. The germline V and J ends were trimmed by 5 bases and 5 bases, with 16 bases remaining between them. The CDR3 DNA reads TGTGCCAGCAGTACAAAGAAGGGACCGAACAATGAGCAGTTCTTC. This gives the protein CASSTKKGPNNEQFF.

The chain recombines TRBV10-3 with TRBJ2-2, with D tentatively TRBD2 (5 bases). Trimming shortened V by 0 bases and J by 6 bases, and 8 bases separated the two germline ends. Germline CDR1 ENHRY, CDR2 SYGVKD. The CDR3 sequence is 14 residues long. The DNA of the CDR3 is TGTGCCATCAGTGAGTCGCCCGGGGCCGGGGAGCTGTTTTTT. Its translation is CAISESPGAGELFF.

This rearrangement joins TRBV6-1 to TRBJ2-7, with 7 bases lining up with TRBD2. Germline CDR1 reads MNHNS; CDR2 reads SASEGT. CDR3 length: 15 amino acids. Trimming cost V 1 base and J 2 bases; bases outside gene matches: 5. CDR3 bases: TGTGCCAGCAGTGAAGGCTCGGGAGGTACCTACGAGCAGTACTTC. Amino acid sequence: CASSEGSGGTYEQYF.

This chain uses TRBV27 with TRBJ2-5, with TRBD1 matching 9 bases. This CDR3 is 16 amino acids long. V lost 6 bases, J lost 5 bases, and 13 bases stayed unmatched. The germline gives CDR1 MNHEY, CDR2 SMNVEV (reference sequence). The CDR3 region is CASRSRTGGWRETQYF. In nucleotides, the CDR3 is TGTGCCAGCAGAAGTAGAACAGGGGGCTGGAGGGAGACCCAGTACTTC.

CDR3 protein: CASRNSGGPYNEQFF. The DNA for the CDR3 is TGCGCCAGCAGGAATAGCGGGGGTCCCTACAATGAGCAGTTCTTC. The gene calls are TRBV5-1 and TRBJ2-1; the match to TRBD2 covers 9 bases. This CDR3 region has 15 residues. Looked up from germline, CDR1 is SGHRS and CDR2 is YFSETQ. With 5 bases clipped from V and 2 bases from J, the junction kept 5 bases outside the gene matches.

The J gene is TRBJ2-5, the V gene TRBV19; the match to TRBD1 covers 7 bases. The CDR3 spans 15 residues. Trimming took 3 bases from V and 2 from J; bases not matched to a gene: 6. Germline assignment: CDR1 LNHDA and CDR2 SQIVND (reference sequence). The CDR3 coding sequence is TGTGCCAGTAGTATTGGTGGGACAGAACAAGAGACCCAGTACTTC. Encoded protein: CASSIGGTEQETQYF.

This chain uses TRBV19 with TRBJ1-1; no clear D gene. This CDR3 region has 13 residues. The V end was cut by 3 bases, the J end by 1 base, with 6 bases between. From germline, CDR1 is LNHDA and CDR2 SQIVND (reference sequence). The CDR3 sequence: CASSITQNTEAFF. In DNA, the CDR3 is TGTGCCAGTAGTATTACACAGAACACTGAAGCTTTCTTT.

The chain has TRBV19 and TRBJ1-5; a weak D match, TRBD1 (6 bases). The CDR3 has 16 amino acids. Deletions cut 4 bases from V and 2 bases from J, with 15 bases between. CDR1 is LNHDA, CDR2 SQIVND, per germline (reference sequence). The CDR3 loop reads CASSRYRVGGNQPQHF. CDR3 DNA: TGTGCCAGTAGTAGATACAGGGTGGGGGGCAATCAGCCCCAGCATTTT.

The count of this clone is one. This sequence joins TRBV9 and TRBJ2-7, with 10 bases fitting TRBD1. The germline V gene encodes CDR1 SGDLS and CDR2 YYNGEE. The length of the CDR3 is 15 residues. The J segment lost 3 bases and the V segment lost 4 bases, leaving 7 bases of the junction unmatched. As DNA, the CDR3 is TGTGCCAGCAGCACGATGACAGGGGGCGGCTACGAGCAGTACTTC. Translation: CASSTMTGGGYEQYF.

This chain uses TRBV3-1 (or the pseudogene TRBV3-2) with TRBJ1-2; D gene unclear. The CDR3 loop spans 16 amino acids. Trimming took off 0 bases at V and 2 bases at J, with 13 bases between the two ends. Germline CDR1 LGHDT, CDR2 YNNKEL (reference sequence). In nucleotides, the CDR3 is TGTGCCAGCAGCCAAGAAACGGTGGTTGTGAACTATGGCTACACCTTC. As protein: CASSQETVVVNYGYTF.